This T cell receptor (delta chain) is drawn from a study of Vδ1+ human thymocytes. Study conclusions and caveats: Thymic TRG and TRD repertoires appeared highly polyclonal. Around a fifth of thymic delta-chain sequences were Vdelta2, with few Vdelta3, unlike blood Vdelta1+ controls.

A note on this clone: Its matching antigen is unknown.

V was shortened by 2 bases and J by 8 bases, with 30 bases between the two germline ends. This CDR3 spans 19 amino acids. The germline V gene has CDR1 TSWWSYY and CDR2 QGS. RNA was extracted from the cells and then reverse transcribed. CDR3 amplicons came from multiplex PCR with pooled V-gene forward and constant-region reverse primers. TCRdb reanalysed the multiplex PCR reads via CATT. The profile shows more than 50,000 delta-chain clones, about 14% of them singletons. Material: Vdelta1+ gamma-delta thymocytes from the thymus. Subset described: FACS-sorted CD3+ TCRalphabeta- TCRVdelta1+ TCRVdelta2- thymocytes. This TCR came from a girl under two years old who had congenital heart surgery. This rearrangement joins TRDV1 to TRDJ1; D ambiguous. The CDR3 DNA sequence: TGTGCTCTTGGGGAATACAACGATCGCGGGAGGACAGGGTTGTTAAAACTCATCTTT. Translated: CALGEYNDRGRTGLLKLIF.